This TCR beta chain was sequenced during a study of shared clonotypes between healthy human individuals. Worth noting for this clone: At the DNA level, this CDR3 is encoded by other sequences in the same sample as well.

TCRdb's table, derived via immunoSEQ multiplex PCR, lists solely in-frame clones and lacks some. The table has about 380,000 clones, around 96% seen once. Adults of Caucasian background living in Nashville, Tennessee made up all donors. Trimming took 2 bases from V and 3 from J, leaving 7 bases between them. The CDR3 runs to 13 residues. CDR1 is MNHEY and CDR2 is SVGAGI in the germline V gene. The chain has TRBV6-5 and TRBJ1-1; unclear D gene. The receptor comes from a man younger than 45 in good health. Input material: memory CD8+ T cells sorted from blood. Subset meaning: CD45RO+ cells pooled with CCR7-negative TemRA cells. This CDR3 is CASSYGGYTEAFF. The CDR3 DNA follows: TGTGCCAGCAGTTACGGCGGCTACACTGAAGCTTTCTTT.